The entry that follows covers one T cell receptor beta chain sequence. Random hexamers were used to reverse transcribe about 0.5 to 1 ug of RNA. Across 54 Vbeta and 13 Jbeta, immunoSEQ multiplex PCR amplified TCR beta CDR3. TCRdb used MiXCR to reprocess the immunoSEQ multiplex PCR reads, holding one entry per CDR3 protein. The table lists about 66,000 distinct CDR3 sequences, approximately 94% of them singletons. These data originate in a study of CD8 T cells in Susac syndrome. Peripheral blood CD8+ and CD4+ T cells were profiled by TCR beta sequencing. The multiple sclerosis controls were treatment-naive patients with relapsing-remitting disease that was stable or active. TEMRA cells were FACS-enriched, and CD8+ and CD4+ T cells were isolated negatively. The germline V gene encodes CDR1 SNHLY and CDR2 FYNNEI. The CDR3 extends over 15 amino acids. V lost 3 bases and J 1 base, leaving 13 bases between the germline ends.

This chain links TRBV2 with TRBJ2-7; D is possibly TRBD1 or TRBD2 (5 bases each). The receptor was isolated from a human donor with multiple sclerosis. Input material: CD8+ T cells from PBMCs. CDR3 protein: CASSEGEPSSYEQYF. The CDR3 DNA sequence: TGTGCCAGCAGTGAGGGGGAACCGTCTTCCTACGAGCAGTACTTC.